The 7 T cell receptor beta chains given below trace back to one sample, sequenced in a study of T-cell reconstitution after alpha-beta-depleted transplantation in children. The TCRbeta library was prepared with unique molecular identifiers. Each CDR3 protein is one row after TCRdb ran MiXCR on the PCR reads. The sample shows 200,000 to 250,000 distinct CDR3 sequences, approximately 10% of them seen only once. Sequencing was performed on PBMCs from the stem cell graft donor, taken from the stem cell graft. The receptors here all came from a human donor who donated a stem cell graft to a child with acute lymphoblastic leukemia.

There are many counts of this clonotype. This chain joins TRBV25-1 and TRBJ2-2; possibly TRBD1 or TRBD2 for D (5 bases each). The CDR3 totals 15 residues. Deletions cut 5 bases from V and 5 bases from J, with 15 bases between. From germline, CDR1 is MGHDK and CDR2 SYGVNS. The DNA for the CDR3 is TGTGCCAGCAGTCGAGGGGCAGGGTGGACCGGGGAGCTGTTTTTT. It yields the protein CASSRGAGWTGELFF.

This clonotype has just a few counts. The chain carries TRBV29-1 and TRBJ1-1; 10 bases align to TRBD1. V was clipped by 6 bases and J by 1 base; unmatched bases: 5. Germline lookup yields CDR1 SQVTM and CDR2 ANQGSEA. This CDR3 is built from 14 residues. The CDR3 spells CSVLGDRGNTEAFF. The DNA of the CDR3 is TGCAGCGTCCTGGGGGACAGGGGGAACACTGAAGCTTTCTTT.

V usage is TRBV7-9 and J usage is TRBJ2-7; 9 bases are a match to TRBD2. This CDR3 is built from 15 residues. Germline V gene sequence: CDR1 SEHNR, CDR2 FQNEAQ (reference sequence). After removal of 5 bases from V and 2 bases from J, the junction contained 7 bases not matched to a gene. The DNA of the CDR3 is TGTGCCAGCAGCCGAAGCGGGGGGACTACCTACGAGCAGTACTTC. Translation: CASSRSGGTTYEQYF. The variable domain in full, completed from reference TRBV7-9 and TRBJ2-7, reads DTGVSQNPRHKITKRGQNVTFRCDPISEHNRLYWYRQTLGQGPEFLTYFQNEAQLEKSRLLSDRFSAERPKGSFSTLEIQRTEQGDSAMYLCASSRSGGTTYEQYFGPGTRLTVT.

This clonotype has at least ten counts. This sequence joins TRBV6-1 and TRBJ2-3; 9 nucleotides agree with TRBD1. V lost 4 bases to trimming and J lost 3 bases; unmatched junction nucleotides: 5. From germline, CDR1 is MNHNS and CDR2 SASEGT. The CDR3 is made up of 15 amino acids. CDR3 in amino acids: CASSAGTGFTDTQYF. The CDR3 coding sequence is TGTGCCAGCAGTGCCGGGACAGGGTTTACAGATACGCAGTATTTT.

This clonotype was counted between two and nine times. DNA for the CDR3: TGTGCCAGCAGCTTAGTGGCGGGGGAAACGGGGGGCTACACCTTC. Its translation: CASSLVAGETGGYTF. The gene calls are TRBV7-2 and TRBJ1-2; tentative D call: TRBD1 (5 bases). Germline CDR1 and CDR2: SGHTA and FQGNSA. V was trimmed by 1 base and J by 8 bases, leaving 17 bases between them. CDR3 size: 15 residues.

This clonotype showed up just a few times. The chain couples TRBV9 to TRBJ1-2, with 7 bases that match TRBD1. This CDR3 is 15 amino acids long. Germline CDR1 is SGDLS and CDR2 is YYNGEE. J lost 2 bases, V lost 3 bases, and 7 bases had no gene match. The CDR3 coding sequence is TGTGCCAGCAGCGCGTTACAGGGGCCAAACTATGGCTACACCTTC. Translated: CASSALQGPNYGYTF.

V usage is TRBV7-2 and J usage is TRBJ2-1; 7 bases are shared with TRBD2. In germline, CDR1 is SGHTA, CDR2 FQGNSA. CDR3 size: 14 residues. The V and J ends lost 0 bases and 4 bases, in that order; junction bases with no gene match: 0. CDR3 residues: CASSLAAGYNEQFF. As DNA, the CDR3 is TGTGCCAGCAGCTTAGCAGCGGGGTACAATGAGCAGTTCTTC.